The 10 T cell receptor beta chains in this list originate from one sample, sequenced in a study of blood T cell repertoires in COVID-19. Sequencing was performed with immunoSEQ multiplex PCR; in TCRdb, only in-frame clones are kept and a portion is missing. The profile covers some 78,000 clones, with approximately 86% appearing a single time and around 5% taken by the ten largest. The sequenced sample was peripheral blood. These receptors all stem from a man aged 45-65 years with active or convalescent COVID-19.

The chain links TRBV5-8 to TRBJ2-3; 8 positions agree with TRBD1. The CDR3 contains 17 residues. Germline V gene lookup returns CDR1 SGHTS and CDR2 YDEGEE. Losses at the gene ends were 0 bases for V and 2 bases for J; bases not matched to a gene: 8. As DNA, the CDR3 is TGTGCCAGCAGCTTGGCCGGGACAGGTCGAGCCACAGATACGCAGTATTTT. It yields the protein CASSLAGTGRATDTQYF. The full variable domain, in which reference TRBV5-8 and TRBJ2-3 provide the parts outside the CDR3, is EAGVTQSPTHLIKTRGQQATLRCSPISGHTSVYWYQQALGLGLQFLLWYDEGEERNRGNFPPRFSGRQFPNYSSELNVNALELEDSALYLCASSLAGTGRATDTQYFGPGTRLTVL.

The V gene is TRBV6-5, the J gene TRBJ2-7; 8 bases line up with TRBD1. The CDR3 has 14 residues. Trimming at V came to 6 bases and at J to 3 bases, leaving 7 bases not matched to a gene. Looked up from germline, CDR1 is MNHEY and CDR2 is SVGAGI. The CDR3 loop is CASRPQQGDYEQYV. In DNA, the CDR3 is TGTGCCAGCAGACCCCAACAGGGGGACTACGAGCAGTACGTC.

The chain recombines TRBV21-1 with TRBJ2-7; TRBD2, the table's D call, lacks a check against the DNA. TRBV21-1 is deemed a pseudogene. This CDR3 spans 14 amino acids. DNA of the CDR3: TGTGCCAGCAGCAAAGTGGAGGGTGCCTACGAGCAGTACGTC. It codes for CASSKVEGAYEQYV.

This clone was recorded a few times. This chain connects TRBV19 to TRBJ1-5; TRBD1 agrees at 9 bases. CDR1 is LNHDA, CDR2 SQIVND, per germline (reference sequence). The CDR3 totals 16 residues. Germline trimming cut 7 bases from V and 0 bases from J; bases unmatched to any gene: 7. CDR3 sequence (DNA): TGTGCCAGTACACCGGGACAGGGAATTAGCAATCAGCCCCAGCATTTT. This translates into CASTPGQGISNQPQHF.

V and J are TRBV19 and TRBJ2-1; maybe TRBD2 (6 bases). The CDR3 is 14 residues long. Germline V gene data show CDR1 as LNHDA and CDR2 as SQIVND (reference sequence). V was pared by 5 bases and J by 7 bases, with 15 bases between. This CDR3 is CASSPMGGRNEQFF. Here the CDR3 DNA reads TGTGCCAGTAGTCCAATGGGGGGTAGGAATGAGCAGTTCTTC.

V is TRBV30 and J is TRBJ2-1; 9 bases match TRBD2. Germline CDR1 is GTSNPN and CDR2 is SVGIG (reference sequence). The CDR3 is 15 residues long. The V and J ends lost 1 base and 3 bases, in that order; junction bases with no gene match: 4. CDR3 DNA sequence: TGTGCCTGGAGTGGCCTAGCGGGGCGCTACAATGAGCAGTTCTTC. It codes for CAWSGLAGRYNEQFF.

This chain links TRBV20-1 with TRBJ2-7; TRBD2 might be the D (6 bases). CDR1 is DFQATT, CDR2 SNEGSKA, per germline (reference sequence). The CDR3 sequence is 11 residues long. V was clipped by 6 bases and J by 12 bases, with 18 bases between them. CDR3 coding DNA: TGCAGTGCGGGCGGATTCCCGGAGGGGTACTTC. Protein sequence: CSAGGFPEGYF.

The gene calls are TRBV19 and TRBJ2-3; 8 nucleotides line up with TRBD2. CDR1 and CDR2 from the germline V gene are LNHDA and SQIVND (reference sequence). V was clipped by 5 bases and J by 2 bases; unmatched bases: 9. The CDR3 totals 16 residues. Written as DNA, the CDR3 is TGTGCCAGTAGTGCCGGACTAGCAGCCCCCACAGATACGCAGTATTTT. Translation gives CASSAGLAAPTDTQYF.

The chain has TRBV6-5 and TRBJ2-3, with TRBD2 matching 10 bases. CDR3 length: 16 amino acids. Germline V gene sequence: CDR1 MNHEY, CDR2 SVGAGI. With V trimmed by 4 bases and J by 8 bases, 12 bases remained unmatched. CDR3: CASSSPQRGGRGTQYF. CDR3 sequence (DNA): TGTGCCAGCAGTTCCCCCCAGCGGGGGGGCCGTGGTACGCAGTATTTT.

V is TRBV7-9 and J is TRBJ2-3; perhaps TRBD2 as D (5 bases). The CDR3 runs 14 residues. Germline CDR1 reads SEHNR; CDR2 reads FQNEAQ (reference sequence). Trimming took off 4 bases at V and 2 bases at J, with 10 bases between the two ends. The CDR3 loop is CASSSRGNTDTQYF. For the CDR3, the DNA is TGTGCCAGCAGCTCTAGAGGGAACACAGATACGCAGTATTTT. Combining the CDR3 with reference TRBV7-9 and TRBJ2-3 gives the whole variable domain DTGVSQNPRHKITKRGQNVTFRCDPISEHNRLYWYRQTLGQGPEFLTYFQNEAQLEKSRLLSDRFSAERPKGSFSTLEIQRTEQGDSAMYLCASSSRGNTDTQYFGPGTRLTVL.